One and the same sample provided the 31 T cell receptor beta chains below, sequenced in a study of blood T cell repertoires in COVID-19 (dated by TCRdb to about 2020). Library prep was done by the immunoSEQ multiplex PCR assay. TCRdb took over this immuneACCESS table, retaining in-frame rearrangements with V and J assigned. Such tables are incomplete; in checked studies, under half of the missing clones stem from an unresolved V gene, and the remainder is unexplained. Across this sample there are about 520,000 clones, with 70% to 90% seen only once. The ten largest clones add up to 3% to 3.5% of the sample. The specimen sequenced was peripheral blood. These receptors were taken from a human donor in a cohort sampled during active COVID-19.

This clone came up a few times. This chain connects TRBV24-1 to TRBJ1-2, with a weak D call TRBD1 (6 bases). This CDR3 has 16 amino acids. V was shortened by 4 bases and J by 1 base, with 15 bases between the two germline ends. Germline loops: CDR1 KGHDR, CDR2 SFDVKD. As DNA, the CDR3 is TGTGCCACCAGTGACACAAACAGGGACGGTAACTATGGCTACACCTTC. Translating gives CATSDTNRDGNYGYTF.

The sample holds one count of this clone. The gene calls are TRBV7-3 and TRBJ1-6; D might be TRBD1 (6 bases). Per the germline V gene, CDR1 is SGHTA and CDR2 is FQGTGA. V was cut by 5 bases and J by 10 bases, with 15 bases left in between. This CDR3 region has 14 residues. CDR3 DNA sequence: TGTGCCAGCAGCGAAGCAGGGACAAGGTCACCCCTCCACTTT. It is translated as CASSEAGTRSPLHF.

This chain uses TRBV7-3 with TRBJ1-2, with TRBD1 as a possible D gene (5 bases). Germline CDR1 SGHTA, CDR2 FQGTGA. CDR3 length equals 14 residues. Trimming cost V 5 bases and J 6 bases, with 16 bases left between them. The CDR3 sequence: CASSTGGGSNGYTF. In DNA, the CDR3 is TGTGCCAGCAGCACAGGCGGGGGTTCGAATGGCTACACCTTC.

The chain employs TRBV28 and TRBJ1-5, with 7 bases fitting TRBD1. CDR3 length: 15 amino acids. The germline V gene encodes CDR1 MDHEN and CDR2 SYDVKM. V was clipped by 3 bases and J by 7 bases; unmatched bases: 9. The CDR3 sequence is CASSFGQGGVQPQHF. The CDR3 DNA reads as TGTGCCAGCAGTTTCGGGCAGGGGGGAGTCCAGCCCCAGCATTTT.

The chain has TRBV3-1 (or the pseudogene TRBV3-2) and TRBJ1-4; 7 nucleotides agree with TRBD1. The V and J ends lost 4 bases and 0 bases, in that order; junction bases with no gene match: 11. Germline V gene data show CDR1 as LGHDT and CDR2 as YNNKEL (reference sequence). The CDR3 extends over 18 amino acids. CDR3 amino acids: CASSRSSTGASTNEKLFF. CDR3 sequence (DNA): TGTGCCAGCAGCCGAAGTTCCACAGGGGCCTCAACTAATGAAAAACTGTTTTTT.

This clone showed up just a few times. CDR3: CASSIQRWRDRGSYGYTF. CDR3 DNA: TGTGCCAGTAGTATCCAGAGGTGGCGGGACAGGGGATCCTATGGCTACACCTTC. The chain combines TRBV19 with TRBJ1-2, with TRBD1 identical over 10 bases. J was trimmed by 4 bases and V by 3 bases; bases with no gene match: 14. The CDR3 spans 18 residues. Per the germline V gene, CDR1 is LNHDA and CDR2 is SQIVND (reference sequence).

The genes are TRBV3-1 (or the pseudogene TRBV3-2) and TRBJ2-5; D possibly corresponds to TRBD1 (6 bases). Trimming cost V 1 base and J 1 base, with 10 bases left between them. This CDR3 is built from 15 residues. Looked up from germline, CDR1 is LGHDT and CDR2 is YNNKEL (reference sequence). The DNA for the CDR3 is TGTGCCAGCAGCCAAGCACTAGGGGGCCAAGAGACCCAGTACTTC. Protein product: CASSQALGGQETQYF.

The CDR3 bases are TGTGCCAGCAGCTTAGATTACGGGGGTCAGAATGAGCAGTTCTTC. This encodes CASSLDYGGQNEQFF. The chain combines TRBV11-2 with TRBJ2-1; tentatively, D is TRBD2 (6 bases). V lost 0 bases and J 7 bases, leaving 13 bases between the germline ends. The CDR3 runs 15 residues. Germline CDR1 SGHAT, CDR2 FQNNGV.

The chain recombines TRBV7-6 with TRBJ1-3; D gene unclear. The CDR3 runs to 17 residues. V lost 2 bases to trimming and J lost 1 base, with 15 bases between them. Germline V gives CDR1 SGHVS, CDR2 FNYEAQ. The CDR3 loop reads CASSLTVTRSSGNTIYF. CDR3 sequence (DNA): TGTGCCAGCAGCTTAACAGTAACACGCTCGTCTGGAAACACCATATATTTT.

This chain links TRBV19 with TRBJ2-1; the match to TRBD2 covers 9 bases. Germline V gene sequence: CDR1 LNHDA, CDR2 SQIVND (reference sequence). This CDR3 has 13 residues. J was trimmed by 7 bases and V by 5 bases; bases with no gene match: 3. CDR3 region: CASSSSGRNEQFF. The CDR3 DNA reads TGTGCCAGTAGTTCGAGCGGGAGGAATGAGCAGTTCTTC.

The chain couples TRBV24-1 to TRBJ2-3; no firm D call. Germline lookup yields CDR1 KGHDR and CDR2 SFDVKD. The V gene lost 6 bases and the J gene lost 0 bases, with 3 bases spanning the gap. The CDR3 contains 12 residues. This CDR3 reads CATSTSTDTQYF. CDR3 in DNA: TGTGCCACCAGTACTAGCACAGATACGCAGTATTTT.

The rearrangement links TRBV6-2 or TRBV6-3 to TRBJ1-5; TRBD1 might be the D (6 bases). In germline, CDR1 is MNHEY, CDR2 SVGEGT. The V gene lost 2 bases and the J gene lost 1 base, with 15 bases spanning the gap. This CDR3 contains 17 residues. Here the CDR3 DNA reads TGTGCCAGCAGTTACATTGTGGGGGCGCAAAGCAATCAGCCCCAGCATTTT. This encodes CASSYIVGAQSNQPQHF.

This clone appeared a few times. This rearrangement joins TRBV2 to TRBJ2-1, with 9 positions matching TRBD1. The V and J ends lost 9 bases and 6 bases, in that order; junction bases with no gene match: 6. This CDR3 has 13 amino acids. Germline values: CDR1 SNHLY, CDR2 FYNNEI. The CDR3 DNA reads TGTGCCAGAACGGGACAGGGACTCAATGAGCAGTTCTTC. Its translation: CARTGQGLNEQFF.

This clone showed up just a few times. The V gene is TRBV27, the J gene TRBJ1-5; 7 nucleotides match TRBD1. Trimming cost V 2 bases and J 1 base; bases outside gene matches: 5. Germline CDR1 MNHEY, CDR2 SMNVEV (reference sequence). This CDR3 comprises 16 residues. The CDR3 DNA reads TGTGCCAGCAGTTTAAAAGGCAGGGGGAGCAATCAGCCCCAGCATTTT. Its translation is CASSLKGRGSNQPQHF.

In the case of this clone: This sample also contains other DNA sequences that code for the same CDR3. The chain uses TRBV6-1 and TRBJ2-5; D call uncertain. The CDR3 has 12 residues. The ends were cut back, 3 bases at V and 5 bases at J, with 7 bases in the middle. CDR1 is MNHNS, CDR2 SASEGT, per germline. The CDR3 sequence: CASSERLETQYF. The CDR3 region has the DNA TGTGCCAGCAGTGAGAGGCTGGAGACCCAGTACTTC.

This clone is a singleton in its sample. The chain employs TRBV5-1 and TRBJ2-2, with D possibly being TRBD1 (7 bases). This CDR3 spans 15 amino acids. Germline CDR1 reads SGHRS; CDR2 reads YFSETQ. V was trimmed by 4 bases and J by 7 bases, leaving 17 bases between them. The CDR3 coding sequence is TGCGCCAGCAGCGCACGCCAGGGGGGTAGCGGGGAGCTGTTTTTT. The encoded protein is CASSARQGGSGELFF.

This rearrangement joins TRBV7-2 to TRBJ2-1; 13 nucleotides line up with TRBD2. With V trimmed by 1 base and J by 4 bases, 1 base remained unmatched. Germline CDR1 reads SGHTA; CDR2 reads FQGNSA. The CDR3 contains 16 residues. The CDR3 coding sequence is TGTGCCAGCAGCTTAGGGGGACTAGCGGGGTACAATGAGCAGTTCTTC. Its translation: CASSLGGLAGYNEQFF.

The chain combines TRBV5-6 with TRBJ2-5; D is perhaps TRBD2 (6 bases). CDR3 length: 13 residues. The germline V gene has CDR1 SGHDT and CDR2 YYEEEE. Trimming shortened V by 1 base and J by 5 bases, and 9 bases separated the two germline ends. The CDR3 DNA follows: TGTGCCAGCAGCTTGCTGGGGAGGGAGACCCAGTACTTC. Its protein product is CASSLLGRETQYF. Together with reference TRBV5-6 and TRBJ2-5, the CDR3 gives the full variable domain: DAGVTQSPTHLIKTRGQQVTLRCSPKSGHDTVSWYQQALGQGPQFIFQYYEEEERQRGNFPDRFSGHQFPNYSSELNVNALLLGDSALYLCASSLLGRETQYFGPGTRLLVL.

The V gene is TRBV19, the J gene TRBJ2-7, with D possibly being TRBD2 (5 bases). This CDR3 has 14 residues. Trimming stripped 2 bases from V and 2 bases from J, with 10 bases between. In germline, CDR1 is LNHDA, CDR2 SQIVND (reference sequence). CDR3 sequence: CASSIRERAYEQYF. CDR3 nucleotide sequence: TGTGCCAGTAGTATACGGGAAAGGGCCTACGAGCAGTACTTC.

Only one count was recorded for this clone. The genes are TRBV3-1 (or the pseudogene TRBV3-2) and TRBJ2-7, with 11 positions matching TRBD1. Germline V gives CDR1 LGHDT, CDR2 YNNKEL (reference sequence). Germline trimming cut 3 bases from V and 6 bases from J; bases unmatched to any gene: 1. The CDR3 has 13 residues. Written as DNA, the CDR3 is TGTGCCAGCAGCCAGGACAGGGGGCCCGAGCAGTACTTC. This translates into CASSQDRGPEQYF.

Here the CDR3 reads CASSPDRAGNTIYF. CDR3 sequence (DNA): TGTGCCAGCAGCCCAGACAGGGCTGGAAACACCATATATTTT. The chain couples TRBV7-8 to TRBJ1-3, with 7 nucleotides matching TRBD1. Germline V gene data show CDR1 as SGHVS and CDR2 as FQNEAQ. V lost 5 bases, J lost 2 bases, and 3 bases stayed unmatched. The CDR3 extends over 14 amino acids.

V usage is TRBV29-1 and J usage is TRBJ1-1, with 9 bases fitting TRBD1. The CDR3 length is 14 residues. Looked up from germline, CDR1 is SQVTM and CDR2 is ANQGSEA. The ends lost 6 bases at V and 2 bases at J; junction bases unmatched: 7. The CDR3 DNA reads TGCAGCGTGGTACAGGGGGCTCTTAACACTGAAGCTTTCTTT. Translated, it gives CSVVQGALNTEAFF. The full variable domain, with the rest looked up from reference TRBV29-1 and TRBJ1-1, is SAVISQKPSRDICQRGTSLTIQCQVDSQVTMMFWYRQQPGQSLTLIATANQGSEATYESGFVIDKFPISRPNLTFSTLTVSNMSPEDSSIYLCSVVQGALNTEAFFGQGTRLTVV.

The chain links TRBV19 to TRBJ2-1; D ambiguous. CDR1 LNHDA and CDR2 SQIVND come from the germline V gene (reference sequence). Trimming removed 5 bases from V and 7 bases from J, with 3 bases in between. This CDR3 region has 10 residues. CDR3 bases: TGTGCCAGTAGTTCTAATGAGCAGTTCTTC. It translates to CASSSNEQFF.

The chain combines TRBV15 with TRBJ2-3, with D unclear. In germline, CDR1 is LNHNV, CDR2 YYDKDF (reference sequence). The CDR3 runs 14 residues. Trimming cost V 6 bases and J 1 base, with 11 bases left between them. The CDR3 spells CATRPSAGTDTQYF. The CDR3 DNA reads TGTGCCACCAGACCCTCGGCGGGCACAGATACGCAGTATTTT.

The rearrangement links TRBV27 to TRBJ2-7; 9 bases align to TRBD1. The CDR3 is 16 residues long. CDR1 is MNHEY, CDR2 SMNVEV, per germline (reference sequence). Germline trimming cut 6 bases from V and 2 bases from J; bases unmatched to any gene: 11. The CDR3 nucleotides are TGTGCCAGCAGCCTATTTGAGACAGGGGGGGCCTACGAGCAGTACTTC. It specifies CASSLFETGGAYEQYF.

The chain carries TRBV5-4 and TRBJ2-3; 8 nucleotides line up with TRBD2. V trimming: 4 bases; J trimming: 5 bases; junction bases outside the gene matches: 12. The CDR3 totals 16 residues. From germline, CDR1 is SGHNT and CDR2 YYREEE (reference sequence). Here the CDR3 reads CASSPRLATEIDTQYF. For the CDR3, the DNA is TGTGCCAGCAGCCCTCGACTAGCGACAGAAATAGATACGCAGTATTTT.

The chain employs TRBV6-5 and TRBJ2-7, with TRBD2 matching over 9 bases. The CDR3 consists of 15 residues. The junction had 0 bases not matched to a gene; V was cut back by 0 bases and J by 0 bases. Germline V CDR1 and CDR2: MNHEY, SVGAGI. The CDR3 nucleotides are TGTGCCAGCAGTTACTCTAGCGGGGGCTCCTACGAGCAGTACTTC. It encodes CASSYSSGGSYEQYF.

CDR3 sequence reads: CSARGTLATEAFF. Here the CDR3 DNA reads TGCAGCGCCCGAGGGACACTGGCCACTGAAGCTTTCTTT. The V call is TRBV29-1, the J call TRBJ1-1, with D possibly being TRBD1 (6 bases). With 7 bases removed from V and 4 bases from J, the gap between germline ends came to 16 bases. Per germline, CDR1 SQVTM and CDR2 ANQGSEA. The CDR3 consists of 13 residues.

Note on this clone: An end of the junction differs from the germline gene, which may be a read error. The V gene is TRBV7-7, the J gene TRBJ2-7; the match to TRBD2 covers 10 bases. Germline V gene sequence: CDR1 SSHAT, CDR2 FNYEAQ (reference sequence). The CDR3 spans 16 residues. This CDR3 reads CASSQGLAGVGNEQYF. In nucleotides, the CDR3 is TGTGCTAGCAGCCAGGGTCTAGCGGGAGTCGGTAACGAGCAGTACTTC.

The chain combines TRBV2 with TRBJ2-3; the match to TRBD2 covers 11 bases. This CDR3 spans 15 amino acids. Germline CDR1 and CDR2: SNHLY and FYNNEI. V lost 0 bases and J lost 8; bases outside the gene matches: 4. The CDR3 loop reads CASSEATSGRGTQYF. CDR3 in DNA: TGTGCCAGCAGTGAAGCCACTAGCGGGAGAGGTACGCAGTATTTT.

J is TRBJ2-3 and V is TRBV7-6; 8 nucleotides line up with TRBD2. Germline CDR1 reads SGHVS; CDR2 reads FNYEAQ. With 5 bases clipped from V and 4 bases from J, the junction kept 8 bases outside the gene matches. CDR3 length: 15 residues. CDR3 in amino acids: CASSPSGSGSDTQYF. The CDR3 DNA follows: TGTGCCAGCAGCCCCAGCGGGAGTGGTTCAGATACGCAGTATTTT.